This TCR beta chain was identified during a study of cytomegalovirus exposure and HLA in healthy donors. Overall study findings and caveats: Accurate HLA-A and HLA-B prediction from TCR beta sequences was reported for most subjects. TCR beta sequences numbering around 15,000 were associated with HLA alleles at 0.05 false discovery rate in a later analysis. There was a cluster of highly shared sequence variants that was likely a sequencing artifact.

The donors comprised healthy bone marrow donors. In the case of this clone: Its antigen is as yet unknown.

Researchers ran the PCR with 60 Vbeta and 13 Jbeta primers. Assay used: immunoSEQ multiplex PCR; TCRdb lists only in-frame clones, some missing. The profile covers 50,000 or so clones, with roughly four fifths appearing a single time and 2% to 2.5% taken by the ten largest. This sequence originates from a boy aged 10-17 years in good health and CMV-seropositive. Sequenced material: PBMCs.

In nucleotides, the CDR3 is TGTGCCAGCAGTATTCAGGGATCGTACGAGCAGTACTTC. Translating it yields CASSIQGSYEQYF. The rearrangement joins TRBV27 to TRBJ2-7, with D possibly TRBD1 on 5 matching bases. The CDR3 spans 13 residues. The germline V gene encodes CDR1 MNHEY and CDR2 SMNVEV (reference sequence). V shed 5 bases and J shed 4 bases, with 12 bases lying between them.